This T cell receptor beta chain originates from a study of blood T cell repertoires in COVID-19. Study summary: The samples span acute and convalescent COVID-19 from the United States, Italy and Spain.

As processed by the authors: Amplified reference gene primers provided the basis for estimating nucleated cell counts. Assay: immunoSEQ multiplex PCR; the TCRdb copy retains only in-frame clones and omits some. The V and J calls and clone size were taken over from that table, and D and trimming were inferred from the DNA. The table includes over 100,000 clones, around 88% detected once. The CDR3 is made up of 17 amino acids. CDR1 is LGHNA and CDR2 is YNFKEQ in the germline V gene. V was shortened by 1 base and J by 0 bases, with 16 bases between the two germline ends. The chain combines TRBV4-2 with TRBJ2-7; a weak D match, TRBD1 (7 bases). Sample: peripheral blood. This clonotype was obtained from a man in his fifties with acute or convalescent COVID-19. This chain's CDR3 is CASSQGAGQLLSYEQYF. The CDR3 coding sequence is TGTGCCAGCAGCCAAGGGGCGGGACAGCTACTCTCCTACGAGCAGTACTTC.